Presented here are 19 T cell receptor beta chains from one specimen sequenced in a study of shared clonotypes between healthy human individuals (dated by TCRdb to between 2020 and 2021). The method behind the library was the immunoSEQ multiplex PCR assay. Sourced from immuneACCESS, this table was stored by TCRdb with only in-frame sequences that have V and J called. A share of the clones is absent; for the studies checked, an unresolved V gene accounts for under half, and the remainder has no known explanation. This sample gives some 2,400,000 clones in total; approximately 94% of them show up just once. The ten largest clones add up to 0.1% to 0.15% of the sample. Specimen: naive CD4+ T cells sorted from blood. The meaning of the sample's cell subset or site label: CD45RA+ positively selected. These receptors were collected from a man between 18 and 35 years old in good health.

The CDR3 is CASRENIGAGQPQHF. The DNA for the CDR3 is TGCGCCAGCAGGGAAAACATCGGGGCAGGGCAGCCCCAGCATTTT. This chain joins TRBV10-2 and TRBJ1-5; a possible D gene is TRBD1 (5 bases). The germline gives CDR1 WSHSY, CDR2 SAAADI. The CDR3 has 15 amino acids. V was shortened by 6 bases and J by 7 bases, with 19 bases between the two germline ends.

This chain links TRBV19 with TRBJ1-1, with a tentative D call TRBD1 (5 bases). Trimming shortened V by 7 bases and J by 2 bases, and 11 bases separated the two germline ends. CDR3 length equals 13 residues. Germline V gene lookup returns CDR1 LNHDA and CDR2 SQIVND (reference sequence). CDR3 amino acids: CASNFQGNTEAFF. In nucleotides, the CDR3 is TGTGCCAGTAACTTTCAGGGAAACACTGAAGCTTTCTTT. The full variable domain, its missing parts supplied by reference TRBV19 and TRBJ1-1, is DGGITQSPKYLFRKEGQNVTLSCEQNLNHDAMYWYRQDPGQGLRLIYYSQIVNDFQKGDIAEGYSVSREKKESFPLTVTSAQKNPTAFYLCASNFQGNTEAFFGQGTRLTVV.

This chain's CDR3 is CASSKAFDRSYYGYTF. The CDR3 DNA sequence: TGTGCCAGCAGCAAGGCTTTCGACAGGTCATACTATGGCTACACCTTC. The chain joins TRBV11-2 to TRBJ1-2; D possibly corresponds to TRBD1 (6 bases). CDR1 and CDR2 (germline): SGHAT, FQNNGV. Deletions cut 5 bases from V and 3 bases from J, with 19 bases between. The CDR3 spans 16 residues.

The chain employs TRBV7-9 and TRBJ1-2; D not resolved. CDR1 is SEHNR, CDR2 FQNEAQ, per germline (reference sequence). The CDR3 consists of 14 residues. Trimming shortened V by 0 bases and J by 6 bases, and 11 bases separated the two germline ends. The CDR3, as DNA: TGTGCCAGCAGCTTAGCCGGGTCGGGAAATGGCTACACCTTC. It specifies CASSLAGSGNGYTF.

This rearrangement joins TRBV4-3 to TRBJ2-3; 10 positions agree with TRBD1. This CDR3 has 19 residues. The V gene end was trimmed by 3 bases and the J gene end by 1 base; junction bases not matched to a gene: 13. Per the germline V gene, CDR1 is LGHNA and CDR2 is YSLEER. CDR3 loop: CASSQTGTGDHKGTDTQYF. CDR3 DNA sequence: TGCGCCAGCAGCCAGACAGGGACAGGGGACCATAAGGGCACAGATACGCAGTATTTT.

The genes are TRBV28 and TRBJ2-7; 9 nucleotides align to TRBD1. Germline V gives CDR1 MDHEN, CDR2 SYDVKM. With V trimmed by 10 bases and J by 12 bases, 10 bases remained unmatched. This CDR3 region has 11 residues. The CDR3 DNA sequence: TGTGCCACACTGTGGGACAGGGAACCGTACTTC. Translating it yields CATLWDREPYF.

The V gene is TRBV5-4, the J gene TRBJ2-7; D could derive from TRBD1 or TRBD2 (5 bases each). The CDR3 contains 12 residues. Germline V gene data show CDR1 as SGHNT and CDR2 as YYREEE (reference sequence). V was clipped by 0 bases and J by 7 bases, with 8 bases between them. CDR3 residues: CASSLGEGEQYF. The CDR3 DNA reads as TGTGCCAGCAGCTTGGGAGAGGGGGAGCAGTACTTC.

The chain recombines TRBV15 with TRBJ2-7; TRBD2 is a possible D gene (5 bases). Germline loops: CDR1 LNHNV, CDR2 YYDKDF (reference sequence). Trimming took 0 bases from V and 5 from J, leaving 23 bases between them. This CDR3 is 18 amino acids long. The CDR3 DNA follows: TGTGCCACCAGCAGAGATCTAGCCTCGGTTGTATTGGTTCACGAGCAGTACTTC. Protein: CATSRDLASVVLVHEQYF.

A single count supports this clone. V and J are TRBV7-2 and TRBJ2-7; D ambiguous. Germline CDR1 reads SGHTA; CDR2 reads FQGNSA. This CDR3 region has 12 residues. The V and J ends lost 5 bases and 5 bases respectively, with 10 bases between them. DNA for the CDR3: TGTGCCAGCAGCCCCCCGCGACACGAGCAGTACTTC. Translated, it gives CASSPPRHEQYF.

The chain is built from TRBV29-1 and TRBJ1-2; 8 bases fit TRBD1. V trimming: 4 bases; J trimming: 4 bases; junction bases outside the gene matches: 11. The CDR3 is made up of 15 amino acids. CDR1 SQVTM and CDR2 ANQGSEA come from the germline V gene. DNA of the CDR3: TGCAGCGTTGCGGCAGGGGGCAGTCGGGTCTATGGCTACACCTTC. It encodes CSVAAGGSRVYGYTF.

This sequence joins TRBV6-1 and TRBJ2-7; D gene unclear. The germline V gene encodes CDR1 MNHNS and CDR2 SASEGT. CDR3 length: 14 amino acids. Trimming pared 0 bases from V and 7 bases from J, leaving 13 bases between. In DNA, the CDR3 is TGTGCCAGCAGTGAAGCACCAGGCCCTCTGGAGCAGTACTTC. Protein: CASSEAPGPLEQYF.

The rearrangement joins TRBV29-1 to TRBJ1-2, with a possible D match to TRBD1 (5 bases). The CDR3 runs to 13 residues. V was trimmed by 4 bases and J by 4 bases, leaving 13 bases between them. Germline V lookup: CDR1 SQVTM, CDR2 ANQGSEA. The CDR3: CSVGGGQAYGYTF. The CDR3 DNA sequence: TGCAGCGTTGGGGGCGGCCAGGCCTATGGCTACACCTTC.

The chain is built from TRBV9 and TRBJ2-2; the D gene is possibly TRBD2 (7 bases). CDR3 length equals 16 residues. The germline V and J ends were trimmed by 4 bases and 5 bases, with 18 bases remaining between them. Germline lookup yields CDR1 SGDLS and CDR2 YYNGEE. The CDR3 DNA reads TGTGCCAGCAGCCAGGGGTGGGGAGGGACTACCGGGGAGCTGTTTTTT. Amino acids: CASSQGWGGTTGELFF. Combining the CDR3 with reference TRBV9 and TRBJ2-2 gives the whole variable domain DSGVTQTPKHLITATGQRVTLRCSPRSGDLSVYWYQQSLDQGLQFLIQYYNGEERAKGNILERFSAQQFPDLHSELNLSSLELGDSALYFCASSQGWGGTTGELFFGEGSRLTVL.

The chain joins TRBV7-2 to TRBJ1-2; weak D call: TRBD1 (6 bases). The germline gives CDR1 SGHTA, CDR2 FQGNSA. CDR3 length: 17 residues. Trimming removed 4 bases from V and 0 bases from J, with 18 bases in between. The CDR3 spells CASSWEQGPVANYGYTF. The CDR3 DNA sequence: TGTGCCAGCAGCTGGGAACAGGGACCTGTAGCTAACTATGGCTACACCTTC.

This chain uses TRBV7-6 with TRBJ2-1, with a possible D match to TRBD2 (7 bases). The ends were cut back, 2 bases at V and 6 bases at J, with 14 bases in the middle. This CDR3 has 15 residues. CDR1 is SGHVS and CDR2 is FNYEAQ in the germline V gene. CDR3 loop: CASSLMAGAGNEQFF. The CDR3 nucleotides read TGTGCCAGCAGCTTAATGGCGGGGGCTGGCAATGAGCAGTTCTTC.

The J gene is TRBJ2-3, the V gene TRBV7-6; no clear D. The CDR3 length is 12 residues. Germline V gene sequence: CDR1 SGHVS, CDR2 FNYEAQ. V lost 5 bases and J lost 2, with 5 bases in between. CDR3 sequence (DNA): TGTGCCAGCAGCCCGAACACAGATACGCAGTATTTT. Its translation is CASSPNTDTQYF.

This chain uses TRBV5-4 with TRBJ2-7, with D perhaps matching TRBD1 (6 bases). In germline, CDR1 is SGHNT, CDR2 YYREEE (reference sequence). V gave up 4 bases and J gave up 2 bases, with 10 bases separating them. The CDR3 contains 13 residues. Here the CDR3 reads CASSTRGTYEQYF. In DNA, the CDR3 is TGTGCCAGCAGCACCAGGGGAACCTACGAGCAGTACTTC. The full variable domain, in which reference TRBV5-4 and TRBJ2-7 provide the parts outside the CDR3, is ETGVTQSPTHLIKTRGQQVTLRCSSQSGHNTVSWYQQALGQGPQFIFQYYREEENGRGNFPPRFSGLQFPNYSSELNVNALELDDSALYLCASSTRGTYEQYFGPGTRLTVT.

This sequence joins TRBV5-8 and TRBJ2-3; no firm D call. The length of the CDR3 is 14 residues. The V end was cut by 4 bases, the J end by 0 bases, with 9 bases between. The germline V gene has CDR1 SGHTS and CDR2 YDEGEE. Written as DNA, the CDR3 is TGTGCCAGCAGCCGGACGTTTAGCACAGATACGCAGTATTTT. This sequence encodes CASSRTFSTDTQYF. The variable domain in full, with the rest retrieved from reference TRBV5-8 and TRBJ2-3, is EAGVTQSPTHLIKTRGQQATLRCSPISGHTSVYWYQQALGLGLQFLLWYDEGEERNRGNFPPRFSGRQFPNYSSELNVNALELEDSALYLCASSRTFSTDTQYFGPGTRLTVL.

V and J are TRBV4-1 and TRBJ2-5; D remains unclear. Trimming removed 1 base at V and 1 base at J, with 10 bases between. CDR1 is MGHRA and CDR2 is YSYEKL in the germline V gene. The CDR3 is made up of 15 amino acids. In nucleotides, the CDR3 is TGCGCCAGCAGCCAAGCCAGCTGGGTCCAAGAGACCCAGTACTTC. It is translated as CASSQASWVQETQYF.